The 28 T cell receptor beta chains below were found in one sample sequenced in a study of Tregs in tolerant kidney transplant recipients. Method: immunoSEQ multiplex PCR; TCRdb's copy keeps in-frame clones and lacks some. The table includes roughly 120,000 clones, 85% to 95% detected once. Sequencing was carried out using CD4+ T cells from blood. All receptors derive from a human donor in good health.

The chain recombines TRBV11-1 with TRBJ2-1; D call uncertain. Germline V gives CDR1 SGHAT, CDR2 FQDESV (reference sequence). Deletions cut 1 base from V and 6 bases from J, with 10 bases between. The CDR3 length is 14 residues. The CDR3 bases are TGTGCCAGCAGCTTAGAGGGATACTCCAATGAGCAGTTCTTC. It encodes CASSLEGYSNEQFF.

The CDR3 loop is CASIGYPGQGLKAFF. The CDR3 DNA reads as TGTGCCAGTATCGGTTACCCGGGACAGGGGCTCAAAGCTTTCTTT. This chain links TRBV19 with TRBJ1-1, with TRBD1 matching over 10 bases. The germline CDR1 and CDR2 sequences are LNHDA and SQIVND (reference sequence). Unmatched junction bases numbered 14, after V lost 7 bases and J lost 9 bases. The CDR3 contains 15 residues. The full variable domain, completed using reference TRBV19 and TRBJ1-1, is DGGITQSPKYLFRKEGQNVTLSCEQNLNHDAMYWYRQDPGQGLRLIYYSQIVNDFQKGDIAEGYSVSREKKESFPLTVTSAQKNPTAFYLCASIGYPGQGLKAFFGQGTRLTVV.

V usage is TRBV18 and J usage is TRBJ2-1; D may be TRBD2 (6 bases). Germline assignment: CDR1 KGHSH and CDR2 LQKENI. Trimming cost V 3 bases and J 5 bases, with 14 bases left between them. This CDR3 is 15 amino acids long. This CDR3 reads CASSPLAGPDNEQFF. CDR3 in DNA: TGTGCCAGCTCACCCTTGGCGGGACCCGACAATGAGCAGTTCTTC. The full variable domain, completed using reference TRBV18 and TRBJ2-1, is NAGVMQNPRHLVRRRGQEARLRCSPMKGHSHVYWYRQLPEEGLKFMVYLQKENIIDESGMPKERFSAEFPKEGPSILRIQQVVRGDSAAYFCASSPLAGPDNEQFFGPGTRLTVL.

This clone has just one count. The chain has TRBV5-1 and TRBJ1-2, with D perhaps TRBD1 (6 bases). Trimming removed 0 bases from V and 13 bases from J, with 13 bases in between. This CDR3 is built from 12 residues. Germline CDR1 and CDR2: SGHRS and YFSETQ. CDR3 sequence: CASSLVGGEVTF. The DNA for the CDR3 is TGCGCCAGCAGCTTGGTTGGGGGCGAAGTCACCTTC.

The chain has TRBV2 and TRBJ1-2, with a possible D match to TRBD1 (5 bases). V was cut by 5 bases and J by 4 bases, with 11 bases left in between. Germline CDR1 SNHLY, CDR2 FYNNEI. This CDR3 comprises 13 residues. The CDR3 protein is CASSPGPRYGYTF. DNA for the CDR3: TGTGCCAGCAGTCCAGGGCCCCGCTATGGCTACACCTTC.

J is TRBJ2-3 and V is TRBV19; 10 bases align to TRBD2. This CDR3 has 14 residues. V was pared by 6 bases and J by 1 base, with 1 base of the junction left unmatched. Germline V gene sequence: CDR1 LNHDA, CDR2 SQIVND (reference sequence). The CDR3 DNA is TGTGCCAGTAGAGGACTAGCGGGCACAGATACGCAGTATTTT. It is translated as CASRGLAGTDTQYF.

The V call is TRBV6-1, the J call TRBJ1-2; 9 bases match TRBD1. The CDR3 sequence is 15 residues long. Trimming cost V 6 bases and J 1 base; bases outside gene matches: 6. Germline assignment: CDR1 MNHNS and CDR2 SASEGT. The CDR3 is CASRVGQGNNYGYTF. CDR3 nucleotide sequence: TGTGCCAGCAGAGTGGGACAGGGTAATAACTATGGCTACACCTTC.

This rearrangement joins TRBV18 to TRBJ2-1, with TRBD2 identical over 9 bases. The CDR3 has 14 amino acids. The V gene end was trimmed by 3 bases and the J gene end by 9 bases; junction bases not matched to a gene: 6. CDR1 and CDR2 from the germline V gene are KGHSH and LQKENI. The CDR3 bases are TGTGCCAGCTCACCGGGCGGGGGGGCATCTGAGCAGTTCTTC. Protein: CASSPGGGASEQFF.

DNA of the CDR3: TGCGCCAGCAGCCCTCGGGACTTGCGGGGAGGTAACACCGGGGAGCTGTTTTTT. Residues: CASSPRDLRGGNTGELFF. The chain links TRBV5-1 to TRBJ2-2; a weak D match, TRBD2 (6 bases). The CDR3 covers 18 residues. CDR1 is SGHRS, CDR2 YFSETQ, per germline. The V end lost 4 bases, the J end lost 2 bases, and 21 bases lay between the germline ends.

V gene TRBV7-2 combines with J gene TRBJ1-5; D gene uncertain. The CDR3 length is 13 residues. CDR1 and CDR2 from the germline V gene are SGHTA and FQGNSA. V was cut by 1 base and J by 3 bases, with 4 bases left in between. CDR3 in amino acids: CASSLGLNQPQHF. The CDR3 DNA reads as TGTGCCAGCAGCTTAGGACTCAATCAGCCCCAGCATTTT.

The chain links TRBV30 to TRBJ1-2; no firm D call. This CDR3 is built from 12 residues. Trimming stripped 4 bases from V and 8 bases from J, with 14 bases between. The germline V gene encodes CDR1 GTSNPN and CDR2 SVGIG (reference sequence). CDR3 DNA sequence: TGTGCCTGGACTCTTTTTATGGAAGGCTACACCTTC. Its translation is CAWTLFMEGYTF.

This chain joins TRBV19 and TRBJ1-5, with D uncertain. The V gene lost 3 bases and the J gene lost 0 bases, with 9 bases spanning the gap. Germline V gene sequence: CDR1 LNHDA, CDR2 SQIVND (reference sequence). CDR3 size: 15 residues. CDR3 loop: CASSIKGFSNQPQHF. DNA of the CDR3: TGTGCCAGTAGTATCAAGGGCTTTAGCAATCAGCCCCAGCATTTT.

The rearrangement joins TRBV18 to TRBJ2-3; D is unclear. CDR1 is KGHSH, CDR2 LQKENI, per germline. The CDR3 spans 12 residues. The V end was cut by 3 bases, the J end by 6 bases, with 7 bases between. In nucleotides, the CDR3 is TGTGCCAGCTCACCTCTAGGCGATACGCAGTATTTT. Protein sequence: CASSPLGDTQYF.

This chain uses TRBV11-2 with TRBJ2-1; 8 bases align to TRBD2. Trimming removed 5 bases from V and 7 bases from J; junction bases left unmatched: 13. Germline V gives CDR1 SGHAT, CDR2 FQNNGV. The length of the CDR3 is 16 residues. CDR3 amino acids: CASSTPNGGAPNEQFF. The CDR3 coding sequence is TGTGCCAGCAGCACCCCTAACGGGGGGGCCCCAAATGAGCAGTTCTTC.

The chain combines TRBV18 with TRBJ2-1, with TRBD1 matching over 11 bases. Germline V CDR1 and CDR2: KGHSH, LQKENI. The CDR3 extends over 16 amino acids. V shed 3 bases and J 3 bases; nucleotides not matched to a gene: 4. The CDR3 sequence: CASSPLGTGGYNEQFF. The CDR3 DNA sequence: TGTGCCAGCTCACCCCTCGGGACAGGGGGCTACAATGAGCAGTTCTTC.

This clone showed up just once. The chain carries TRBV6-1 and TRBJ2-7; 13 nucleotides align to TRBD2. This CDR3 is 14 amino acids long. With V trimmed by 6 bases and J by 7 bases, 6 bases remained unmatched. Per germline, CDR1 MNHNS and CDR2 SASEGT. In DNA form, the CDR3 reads TGTGCCAGCAGAAGGACTAGCGGGAGCGAGGAGCAGTACTTC. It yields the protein CASRRTSGSEEQYF.

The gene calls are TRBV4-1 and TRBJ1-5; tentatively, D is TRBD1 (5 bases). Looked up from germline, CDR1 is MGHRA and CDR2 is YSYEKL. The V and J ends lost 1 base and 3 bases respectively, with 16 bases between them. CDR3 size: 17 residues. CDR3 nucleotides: TGCGCCAGCAGCCAAGCTCCCGTAGCAGGGTTCAATCAGCCCCAGCATTTT. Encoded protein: CASSQAPVAGFNQPQHF.

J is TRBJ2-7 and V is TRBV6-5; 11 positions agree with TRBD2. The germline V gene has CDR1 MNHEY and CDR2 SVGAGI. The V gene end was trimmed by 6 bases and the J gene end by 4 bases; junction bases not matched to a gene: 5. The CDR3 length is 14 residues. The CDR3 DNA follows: TGTGCCAGCAGCCGTAGCGGGAGGGGGTACGAGCAGTACTTC. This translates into CASSRSGRGYEQYF.

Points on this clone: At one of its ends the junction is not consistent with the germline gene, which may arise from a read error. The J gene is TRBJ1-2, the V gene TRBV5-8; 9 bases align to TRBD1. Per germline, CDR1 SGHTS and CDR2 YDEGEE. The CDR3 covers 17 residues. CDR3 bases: TGTGCCAGCAGATTGGGACAGGGTGTAGGGGCTAACTATGGCTACACCTTC. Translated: CASRLGQGVGANYGYTF.

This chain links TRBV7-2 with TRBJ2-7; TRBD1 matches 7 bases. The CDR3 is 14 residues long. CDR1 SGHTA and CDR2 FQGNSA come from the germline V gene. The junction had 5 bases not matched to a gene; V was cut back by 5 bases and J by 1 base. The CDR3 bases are TGTGCCAGCAGCCGGACAGGAGCTTCCTACGAGCAGTACTTC. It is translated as CASSRTGASYEQYF.

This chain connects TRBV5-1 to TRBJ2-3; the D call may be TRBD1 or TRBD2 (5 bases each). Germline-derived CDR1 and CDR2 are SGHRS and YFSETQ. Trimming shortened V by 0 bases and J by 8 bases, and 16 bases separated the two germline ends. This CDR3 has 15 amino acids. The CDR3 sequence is CASSLELGEVGTQYF. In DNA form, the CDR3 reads TGCGCCAGCAGCTTGGAGCTGGGGGAAGTCGGTACGCAGTATTTT.

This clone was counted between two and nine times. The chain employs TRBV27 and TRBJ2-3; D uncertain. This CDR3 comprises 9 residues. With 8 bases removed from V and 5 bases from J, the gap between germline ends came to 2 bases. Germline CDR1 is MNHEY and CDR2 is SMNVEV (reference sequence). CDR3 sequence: CASLDTQYF. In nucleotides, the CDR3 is TGTGCCAGCTTAGATACGCAGTATTTT.

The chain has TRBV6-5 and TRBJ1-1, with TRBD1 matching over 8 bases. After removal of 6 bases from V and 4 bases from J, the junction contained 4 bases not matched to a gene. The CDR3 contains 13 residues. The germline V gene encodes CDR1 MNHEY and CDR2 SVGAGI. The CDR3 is CASRNTGGTEAFF. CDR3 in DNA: TGTGCCAGCAGGAATACAGGGGGCACTGAAGCTTTCTTT.

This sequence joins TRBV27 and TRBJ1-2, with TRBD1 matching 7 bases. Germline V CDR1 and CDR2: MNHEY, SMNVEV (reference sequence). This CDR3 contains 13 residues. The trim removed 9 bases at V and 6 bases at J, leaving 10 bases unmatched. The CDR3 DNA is TGTGCCAGTAGAGGAGGGGGCGGGAATGGCTACACCTTC. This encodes CASRGGGGNGYTF.

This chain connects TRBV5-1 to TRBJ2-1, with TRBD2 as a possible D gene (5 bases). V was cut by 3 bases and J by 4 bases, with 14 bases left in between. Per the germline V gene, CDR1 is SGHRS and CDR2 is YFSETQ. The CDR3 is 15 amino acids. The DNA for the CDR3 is TGCGCCAGCAGCTATGAGGGAGCTTTTTACAATGAGCAGTTCTTC. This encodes CASSYEGAFYNEQFF.

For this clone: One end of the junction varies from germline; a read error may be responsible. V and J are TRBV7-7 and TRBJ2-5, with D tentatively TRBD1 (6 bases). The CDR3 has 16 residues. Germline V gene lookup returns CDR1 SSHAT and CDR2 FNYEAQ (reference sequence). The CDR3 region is CASSLQGRSGQETQYF. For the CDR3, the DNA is TGTGCTAGCAGTTTACAGGGAAGGAGTGGCCAAGAGACCCAGTACTTC.

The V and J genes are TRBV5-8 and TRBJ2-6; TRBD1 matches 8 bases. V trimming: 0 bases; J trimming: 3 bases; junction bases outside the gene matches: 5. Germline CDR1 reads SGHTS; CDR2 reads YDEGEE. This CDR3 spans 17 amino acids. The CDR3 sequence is CASSLGRGRGGANVLTF. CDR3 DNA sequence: TGTGCCAGCAGCTTGGGCAGGGGGCGAGGTGGGGCCAACGTCCTGACTTTC.

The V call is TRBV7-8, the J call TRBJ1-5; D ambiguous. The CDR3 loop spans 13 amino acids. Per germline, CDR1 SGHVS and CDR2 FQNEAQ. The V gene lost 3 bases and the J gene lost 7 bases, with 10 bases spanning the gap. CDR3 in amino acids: CASSFHGVQPQHF. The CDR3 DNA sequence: TGTGCCAGCAGCTTCCACGGGGTCCAGCCCCAGCATTTT.